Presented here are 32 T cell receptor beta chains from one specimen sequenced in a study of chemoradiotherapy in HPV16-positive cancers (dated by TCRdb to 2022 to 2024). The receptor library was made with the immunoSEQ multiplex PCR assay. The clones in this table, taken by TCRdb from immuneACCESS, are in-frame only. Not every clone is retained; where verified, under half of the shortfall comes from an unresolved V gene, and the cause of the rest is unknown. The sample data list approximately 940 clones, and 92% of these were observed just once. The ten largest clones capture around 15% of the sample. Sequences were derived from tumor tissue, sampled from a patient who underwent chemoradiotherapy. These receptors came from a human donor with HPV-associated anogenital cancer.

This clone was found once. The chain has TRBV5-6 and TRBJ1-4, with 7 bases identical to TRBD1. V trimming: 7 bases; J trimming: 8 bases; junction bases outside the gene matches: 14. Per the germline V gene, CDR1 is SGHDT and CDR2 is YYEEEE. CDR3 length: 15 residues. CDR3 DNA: TGTGCCAGCGGTATTGGATACAGGGGTCGGGAAAAACTGTTTTTT. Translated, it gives CASGIGYRGREKLFF.

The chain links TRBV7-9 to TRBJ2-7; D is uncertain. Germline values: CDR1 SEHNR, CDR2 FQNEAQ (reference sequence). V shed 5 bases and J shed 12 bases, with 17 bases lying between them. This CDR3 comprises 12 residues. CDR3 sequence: CASSGRSTARYF. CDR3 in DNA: TGTGCCAGCAGCGGGCGAAGTACAGCCCGGTACTTC.

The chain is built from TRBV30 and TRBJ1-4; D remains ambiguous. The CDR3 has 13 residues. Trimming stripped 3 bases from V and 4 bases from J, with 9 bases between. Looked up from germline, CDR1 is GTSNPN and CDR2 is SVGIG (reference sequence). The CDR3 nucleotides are TGTGCCTGGAGGCCAAGCTTTAATGAAAAACTGTTTTTT. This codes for CAWRPSFNEKLFF. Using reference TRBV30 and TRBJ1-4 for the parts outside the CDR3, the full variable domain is SQTIHQWPATLVQPVGSPLSLECTVEGTSNPNLYWYRQAAGRGLQLLFYSVGIGQISSEVPQNLSASRPQDRQFILSSKKLLLSDSGFYLCAWRPSFNEKLFFGSGTQLSVL.

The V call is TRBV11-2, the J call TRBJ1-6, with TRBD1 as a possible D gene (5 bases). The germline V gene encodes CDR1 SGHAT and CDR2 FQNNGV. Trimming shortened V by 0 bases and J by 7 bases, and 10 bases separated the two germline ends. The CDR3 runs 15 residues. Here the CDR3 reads CASSLDPSGNSPLHF. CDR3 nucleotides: TGTGCCAGCAGCTTAGATCCGTCAGGGAATTCACCCCTCCACTTT.

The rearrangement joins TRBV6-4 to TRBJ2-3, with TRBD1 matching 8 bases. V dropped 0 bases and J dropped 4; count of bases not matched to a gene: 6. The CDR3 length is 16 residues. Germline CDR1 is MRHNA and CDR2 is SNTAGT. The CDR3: CASSDSPGGESDTQYF. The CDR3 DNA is TGTGCCAGCAGTGACTCGCCAGGGGGCGAATCAGATACGCAGTATTTT.

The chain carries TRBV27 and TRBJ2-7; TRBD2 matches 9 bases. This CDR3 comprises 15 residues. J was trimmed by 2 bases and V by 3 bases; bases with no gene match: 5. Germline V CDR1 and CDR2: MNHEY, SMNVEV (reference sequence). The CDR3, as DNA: TGTGCCAGCAGTTTTCGTAGGACTAGCGCCTACGAGCAGTACTTC. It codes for CASSFRRTSAYEQYF.

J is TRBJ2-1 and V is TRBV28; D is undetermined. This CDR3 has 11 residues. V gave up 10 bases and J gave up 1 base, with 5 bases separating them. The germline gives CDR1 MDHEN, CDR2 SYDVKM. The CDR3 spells CATQSYNEQFF. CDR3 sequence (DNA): TGTGCCACCCAATCCTACAATGAGCAGTTCTTC.

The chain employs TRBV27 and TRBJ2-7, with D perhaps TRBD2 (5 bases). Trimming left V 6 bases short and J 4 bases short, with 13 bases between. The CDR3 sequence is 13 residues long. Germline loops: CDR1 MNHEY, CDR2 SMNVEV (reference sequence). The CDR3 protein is CASRPRDYYEQYF. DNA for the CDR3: TGTGCCAGCAGGCCACGGGATTATTACGAGCAGTACTTC.

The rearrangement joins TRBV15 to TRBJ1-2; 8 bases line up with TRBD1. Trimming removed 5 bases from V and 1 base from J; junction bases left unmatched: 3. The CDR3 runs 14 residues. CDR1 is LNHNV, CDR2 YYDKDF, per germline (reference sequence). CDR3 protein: CATSGQGRNYGYTF. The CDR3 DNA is TGTGCCACCAGCGGACAGGGCCGTAACTATGGCTACACCTTC.

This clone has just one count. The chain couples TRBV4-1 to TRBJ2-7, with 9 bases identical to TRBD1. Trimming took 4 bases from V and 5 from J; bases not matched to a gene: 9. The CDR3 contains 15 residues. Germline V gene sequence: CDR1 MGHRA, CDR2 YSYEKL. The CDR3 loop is CASSRLMGQGHEQYF. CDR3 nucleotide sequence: TGCGCCAGCAGCCGATTAATGGGACAGGGCCACGAGCAGTACTTC.

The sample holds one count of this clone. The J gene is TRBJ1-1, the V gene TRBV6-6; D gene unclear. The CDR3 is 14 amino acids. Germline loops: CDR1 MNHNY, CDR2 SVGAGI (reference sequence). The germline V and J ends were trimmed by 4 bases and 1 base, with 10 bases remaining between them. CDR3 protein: CASSFPTGNTEAFF. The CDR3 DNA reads TGTGCCAGCAGTTTCCCAACGGGGAACACTGAAGCTTTCTTT.

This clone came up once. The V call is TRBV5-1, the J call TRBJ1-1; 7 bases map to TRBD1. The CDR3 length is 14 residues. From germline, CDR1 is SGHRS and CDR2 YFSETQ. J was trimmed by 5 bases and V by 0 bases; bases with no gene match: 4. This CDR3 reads CASSLATGETEAFF. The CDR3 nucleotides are TGCGCCAGCAGCTTGGCAACAGGGGAGACTGAAGCTTTCTTT. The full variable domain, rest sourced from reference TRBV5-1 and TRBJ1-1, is KAGVTQTPRYLIKTRGQQVTLSCSPISGHRSVSWYQQTPGQGLQFLFEYFSETQRNKGNFPGRFSGRQFSNSRSEMNVSTLELGDSALYLCASSLATGETEAFFGQGTRLTVV.

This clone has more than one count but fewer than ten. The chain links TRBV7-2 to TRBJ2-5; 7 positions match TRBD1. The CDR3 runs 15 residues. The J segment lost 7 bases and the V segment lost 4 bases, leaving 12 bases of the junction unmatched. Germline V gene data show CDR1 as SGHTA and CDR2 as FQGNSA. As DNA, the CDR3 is TGTGCCAGCAGCTGGGTCTGGGGACAGATACGGACCCAGTACTTC. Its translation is CASSWVWGQIRTQYF.

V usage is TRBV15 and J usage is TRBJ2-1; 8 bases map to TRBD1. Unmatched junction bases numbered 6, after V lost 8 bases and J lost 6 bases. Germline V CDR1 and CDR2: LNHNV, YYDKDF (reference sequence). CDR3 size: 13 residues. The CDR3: CATLRTGINEQFF. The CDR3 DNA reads TGTGCCACCCTTCGGACAGGGATCAATGAGCAGTTCTTC.

DNA of the CDR3: TGTGCCAGCAGCCCTAGTGGGCTACATTCCTACGAGCAGTACTTC. Protein product: CASSPSGLHSYEQYF. This chain connects TRBV11-3 to TRBJ2-7; D not certain. Per germline, CDR1 SGHNT and CDR2 YENEEA. Between the trimmed V and J ends, which lost 5 bases and 1 base, there was a span of 15 bases. This CDR3 is built from 15 residues.

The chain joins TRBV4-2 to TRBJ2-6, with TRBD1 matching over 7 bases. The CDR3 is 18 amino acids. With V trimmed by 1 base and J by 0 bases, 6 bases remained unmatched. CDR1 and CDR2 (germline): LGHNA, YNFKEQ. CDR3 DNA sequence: TGTGCCAGCAGCCAAGGACGGGACAGTTCCTCTGGGGCCAACGTCCTGACTTTC. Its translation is CASSQGRDSSSGANVLTF.

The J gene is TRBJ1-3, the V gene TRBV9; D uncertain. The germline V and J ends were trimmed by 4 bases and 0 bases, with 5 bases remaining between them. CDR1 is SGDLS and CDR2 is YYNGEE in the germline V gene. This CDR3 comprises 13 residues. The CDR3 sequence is CASSTSSGNTIYF. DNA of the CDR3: TGTGCCAGCAGCACCAGCTCTGGAAACACCATATATTTT.

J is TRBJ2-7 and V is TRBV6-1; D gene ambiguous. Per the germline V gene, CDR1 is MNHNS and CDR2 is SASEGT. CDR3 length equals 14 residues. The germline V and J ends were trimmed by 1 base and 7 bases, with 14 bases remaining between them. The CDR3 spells CASSEEWADGEQYF. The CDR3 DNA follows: TGTGCCAGCAGTGAAGAGTGGGCGGACGGGGAGCAGTACTTC.

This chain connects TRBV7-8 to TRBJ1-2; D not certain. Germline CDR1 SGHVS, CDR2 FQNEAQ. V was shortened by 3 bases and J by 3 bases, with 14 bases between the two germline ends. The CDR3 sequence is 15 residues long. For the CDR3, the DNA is TGTGCCAGCAGCTTGCAGTCCGGGAACTACTATGGCTACACCTTC. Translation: CASSLQSGNYYGYTF.

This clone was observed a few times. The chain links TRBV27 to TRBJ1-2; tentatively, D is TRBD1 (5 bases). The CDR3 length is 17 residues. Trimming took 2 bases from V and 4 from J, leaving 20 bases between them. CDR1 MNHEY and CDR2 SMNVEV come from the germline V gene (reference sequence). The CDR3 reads CASSLNRVRQNPYGYTF. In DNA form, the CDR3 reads TGTGCCAGCAGTTTAAACCGGGTTCGACAGAACCCCTATGGCTACACCTTC.

CDR3 sequence reads: CASSSTGQGALEQYF. The CDR3 coding sequence is TGTGCCAGCAGTTCCACGGGACAGGGGGCTCTCGAGCAGTACTTC. This chain connects TRBV6-6 to TRBJ2-7; 12 bases agree with TRBD1. The CDR3 extends over 15 amino acids. J gave up 6 bases and V 4 bases, and 7 bases lay outside the gene matches. Per the germline V gene, CDR1 is MNHNY and CDR2 is SVGAGI (reference sequence).

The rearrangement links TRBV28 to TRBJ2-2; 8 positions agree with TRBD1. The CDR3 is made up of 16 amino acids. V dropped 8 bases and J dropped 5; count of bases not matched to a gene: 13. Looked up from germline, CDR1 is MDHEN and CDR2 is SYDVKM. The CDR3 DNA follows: TGTGCCAGCGGAGGCGGACAGGGTCATTATACCGGGGAGCTGTTTTTT. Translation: CASGGGQGHYTGELFF. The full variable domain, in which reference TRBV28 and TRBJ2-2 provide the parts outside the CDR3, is DVKVTQSSRYLVKRTGEKVFLECVQDMDHENMFWYRQDPGLGLRLIYFSYDVKMKEKGDIPEGYSVSREKKERFSLILESASTNQTSMYLCASGGGQGHYTGELFFGEGSRLTVL.

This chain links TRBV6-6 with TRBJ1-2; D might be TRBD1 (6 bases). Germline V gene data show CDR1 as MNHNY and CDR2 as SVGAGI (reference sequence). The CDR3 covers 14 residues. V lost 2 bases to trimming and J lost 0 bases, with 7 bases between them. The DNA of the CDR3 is TGTGCCAGCAGTTACCCAGGGGCTAACTATGGCTACACCTTC. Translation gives CASSYPGANYGYTF.

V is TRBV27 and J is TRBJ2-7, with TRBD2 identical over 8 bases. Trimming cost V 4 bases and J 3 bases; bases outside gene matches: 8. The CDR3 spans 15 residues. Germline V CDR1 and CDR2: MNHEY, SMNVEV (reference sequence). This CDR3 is CASSSIGTSIYEQYF. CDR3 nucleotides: TGTGCCAGCAGTTCAATCGGGACTAGTATCTACGAGCAGTACTTC.

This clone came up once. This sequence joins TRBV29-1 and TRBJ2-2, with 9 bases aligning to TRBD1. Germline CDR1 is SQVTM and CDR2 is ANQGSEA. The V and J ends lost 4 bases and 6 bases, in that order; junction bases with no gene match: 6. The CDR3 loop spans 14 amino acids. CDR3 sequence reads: CSVGDRVGSGELFF. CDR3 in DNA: TGCAGCGTTGGGGACAGGGTCGGATCCGGGGAGCTGTTTTTT.

The CDR3 loop reads CASSFIAGGPDEQFF. The CDR3 coding sequence is TGTGCCAGCAGCTTTATAGCGGGGGGGCCTGATGAGCAGTTCTTC. This chain connects TRBV11-1 to TRBJ2-1, with TRBD2 matching over 11 bases. The V and J ends lost 3 bases and 8 bases, in that order; junction bases with no gene match: 6. Germline CDR1 reads SGHAT; CDR2 reads FQDESV (reference sequence). The CDR3 sequence is 15 residues long.

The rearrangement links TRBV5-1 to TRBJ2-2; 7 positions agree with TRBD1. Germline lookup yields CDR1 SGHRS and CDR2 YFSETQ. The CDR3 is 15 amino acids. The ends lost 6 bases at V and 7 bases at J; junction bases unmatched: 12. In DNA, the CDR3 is TGCGCCAGCATGCTAGAGACGACAGGGCTCGGGGAGCTGTTTTTT. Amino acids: CASMLETTGLGELFF.

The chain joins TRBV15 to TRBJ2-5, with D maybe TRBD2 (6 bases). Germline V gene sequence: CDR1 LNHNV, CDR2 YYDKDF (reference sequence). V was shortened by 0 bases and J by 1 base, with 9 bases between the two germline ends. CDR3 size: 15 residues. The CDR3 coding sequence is TGTGCCACCAGCAGAGACCCTAGCGCCCAAGAGACCCAGTACTTC. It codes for CATSRDPSAQETQYF.

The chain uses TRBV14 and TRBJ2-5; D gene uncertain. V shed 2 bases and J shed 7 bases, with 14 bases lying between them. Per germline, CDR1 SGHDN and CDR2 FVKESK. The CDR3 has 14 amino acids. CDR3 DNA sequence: TGTGCCAGCAGCCAAATGACCCCCTACGGGACCCAGTACTTC. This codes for CASSQMTPYGTQYF.

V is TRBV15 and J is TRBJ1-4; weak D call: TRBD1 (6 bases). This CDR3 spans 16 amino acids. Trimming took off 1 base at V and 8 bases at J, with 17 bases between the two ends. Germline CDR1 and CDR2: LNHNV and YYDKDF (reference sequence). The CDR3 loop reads CATSRGLQGLWEKLFF. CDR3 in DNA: TGTGCCACCAGCAGAGGTCTACAGGGCCTGTGGGAAAAACTGTTTTTT.

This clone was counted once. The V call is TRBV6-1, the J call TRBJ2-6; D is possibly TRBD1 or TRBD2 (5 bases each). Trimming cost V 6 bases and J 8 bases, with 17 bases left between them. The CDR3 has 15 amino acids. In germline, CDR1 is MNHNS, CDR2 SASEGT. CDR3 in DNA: TGTGCCAGCAGCGGGATTGCCGACAGTTCCAACGTCCTGACTTTC. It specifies CASSGIADSSNVLTF.

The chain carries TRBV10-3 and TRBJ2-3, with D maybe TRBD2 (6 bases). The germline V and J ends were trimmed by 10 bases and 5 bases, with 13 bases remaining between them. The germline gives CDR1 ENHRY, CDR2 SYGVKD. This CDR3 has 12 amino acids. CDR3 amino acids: CATAREEDTQYF. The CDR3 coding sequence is TGTGCCACAGCTAGGGAGGAAGATACGCAGTATTTT.